The 13 T cell receptor beta chains below were found in one sample sequenced in a study of T cells expressing NK-cell markers (dated by TCRdb to about 2020). Receptors were amplified or captured by 5' RACE. The data were produced on an Illumina HiSeq 2000. The reads underwent TCRdb reprocessing, giving one record for each CDR3 protein sequence and no DNA. The table of this sample itemizes around 550,000 distinct CDR3 sequences. The top ten clones comprise roughly 3.4% of the sample. The sequenced sample was blood T cells: a sorted CD56 or NKG2C T cell subset, CD4+ or CD8+ T cells, or bulk PBMC T cells (not recorded which). These receptor sequences come from a man aged 18 to 30 in good health. Donor details come from another sample of the same person, matched by shared clones.

The rearrangement links TRBV10-3 to TRBJ2-3; TCRdb proposes TRBD2, but this gene call is untestable without DNA. The CDR3 runs 15 residues. CDR1 and CDR2 from the germline V gene are ENHRY and SYGVKD. CDR3 region: CAISVGLAETDTQYF.

The J gene is TRBJ2-1, the V gene TRBV20-1; the D call of TRBD2 rests on TCRdb alone, since no DNA is present to check it. The V gene's germline CDR1 is DFQATT and CDR2 SNEGSKA (reference sequence). The CDR3 loop spans 14 amino acids. CDR3 region: CSALAGDSYNEQFF.

The chain has TRBV7-2 and TRBJ1-2. Germline CDR1 reads SGHTA; CDR2 reads FQGNSA. The CDR3 sequence is 12 residues long. The CDR3 here is CASSLDSYGYTF.

CDR3 in amino acids: CASSQHQTGDTQYF. V usage is TRBV6-1 and J usage is TRBJ2-3. CDR3 length: 14 amino acids. CDR1 and CDR2 from the germline V gene are MNHNS and SASEGT.

This chain links TRBV7-9 with TRBJ2-3. Per the germline V gene, CDR1 is SEHNR and CDR2 is FQNEAQ (reference sequence). The CDR3 is 16 amino acids. The CDR3 sequence: CASSLDPKQSTDTQYF.

The V and J genes are TRBV20-1 and TRBJ2-1; TCRdb's D call of TRBD2 is untestable without DNA. The germline V gene encodes CDR1 DFQATT and CDR2 SNEGSKA (reference sequence). The length of the CDR3 is 19 residues. The CDR3 spells CSARTLLGREEVPYNEQFF.

The gene calls are TRBV7-9 and TRBJ2-1; without DNA, the TCRdb call of TRBD2 cannot be checked. CDR3 length: 12 residues. Germline CDR1 reads SEHNR; CDR2 reads FQNEAQ (reference sequence). The CDR3 is CASSLAGTIRFF. The full variable domain, in which reference TRBV7-9 and TRBJ2-1 provide the parts outside the CDR3, is DTGVSQNPRHKITKRGQNVTFRCDPISEHNRLYWYRQTLGQGPEFLTYFQNEAQLEKSRLLSDRFSAERPKGSFSTLEIQRTEQGDSAMYLCASSLAGTIRFFGPGTRLTVL.

The chain employs TRBV18 and TRBJ2-2; TCRdb's D call, TRBD1, is unchecked because there is no DNA. Germline values: CDR1 KGHSH, CDR2 LQKENI. The CDR3 is 15 residues long. The CDR3 reads CASLPPGRNTGELFF.

The rearrangement links TRBV5-1 to TRBJ2-1; TCRdb's D call, TRBD1, is unchecked because there is no DNA. This CDR3 region has 16 residues. In germline, CDR1 is SGHRS, CDR2 YFSETQ. This CDR3 reads CASSGPGTGSVNEQFF.

This chain links TRBV4-3 with TRBJ1-2; TCRdb's assignment of TRBD1 cannot be checked, as there is no DNA. There are 16 residues in the CDR3. Germline V CDR1 and CDR2: LGHNA, YSLEER. CDR3 sequence: CASSQERGPANYGYTF.

The rearrangement uses TRBV10-2 and TRBJ2-6. The CDR3 sequence is 15 residues long. CDR1 and CDR2 from the germline V gene are WSHSY and SAAADI. The CDR3 protein is CASSERRTGANVLTF.

The chain employs TRBV5-1 and TRBJ2-2; the D gene TCRdb calls, TRBD1, cannot be checked with no DNA. Germline V gene sequence: CDR1 SGHRS, CDR2 YFSETQ. The CDR3 covers 12 residues. The CDR3 reads CASSLEGPELFF.

The CDR3 sequence is CARQGKGYNEQFF. The chain has TRBV6-2 or TRBV6-3 and TRBJ2-1; no DNA is available, so the TRBD1 call from TCRdb remains unchecked. Germline CDR1 and CDR2: MNHEY and SVGEGT. The CDR3 is 13 amino acids.